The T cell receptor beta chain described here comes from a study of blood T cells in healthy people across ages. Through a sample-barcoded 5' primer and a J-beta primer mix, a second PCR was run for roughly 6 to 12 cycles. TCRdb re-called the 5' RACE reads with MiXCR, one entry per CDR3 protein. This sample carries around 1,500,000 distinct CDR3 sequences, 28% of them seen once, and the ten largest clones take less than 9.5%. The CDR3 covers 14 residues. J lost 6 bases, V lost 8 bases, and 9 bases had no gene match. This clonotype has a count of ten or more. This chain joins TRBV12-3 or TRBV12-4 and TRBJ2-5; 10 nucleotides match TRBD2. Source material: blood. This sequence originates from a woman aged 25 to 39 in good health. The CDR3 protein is CASGDSGGTKTQYF. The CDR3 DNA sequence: TGTGCCAGCGGGGATAGCGGGGGGACGAAGACCCAGTACTTC.